This T cell receptor (beta chain) appears in the sequencing data of a study of blood T cell repertoires in COVID-19. As for the study in general: The analysed material was cDNA or gDNA that came from T cells, B-cell-depleted T cells, or PBMCs.

Only a few counts were recorded for this clone. CDR3 length: 13 amino acids. Germline V gene lookup returns CDR1 SNHLY and CDR2 FYNNEI. Trimming shortened V by 8 bases and J by 0 bases, and 11 bases separated the two germline ends. Authors' analysis steps: Estimates of nucleated cell counts were drawn from the amplification of reference gene primers. Profiled with immunoSEQ multiplex PCR; TCRdb holds only in-frame clones, not every one. V, J and clone size derive from that table, while D and trimming were established from the DNA sequence. The table shows roughly 34,000 clones, with approximately 87% occurring only once.

Sequenced sample: peripheral blood. The origin of this receptor is a man aged 80 or over with active COVID-19. The V call is TRBV2, the J call TRBJ2-7; D is undetermined. The CDR3 loop reads CASRHLSSYEQYF. In DNA form, the CDR3 reads TGTGCCAGCCGTCACCTAAGCTCCTACGAGCAGTACTTC.